The subject of this entry is one T cell receptor beta chain. As yet, its antigen is unknown. An end of the junction differs from the germline gene, which may be a read error. The selected patients with pancreatic ductal adenocarcinoma had surgery but no neoadjuvant therapy. The data belong to a study of T cells in pancreatic ductal adenocarcinoma. Whole-study results and caveats: No significant tumor-blood clonality difference; means were about 0.12 and 0.07. Tumor-versus-blood clonality comparisons may be biased toward lower tumor diversity.

TCRdb's table, derived via immunoSEQ multiplex PCR, lists solely in-frame clones and lacks some. The sample yields 85,000 to 120,000 clones, 90% to 95% seen once. Germline values: CDR1 SNHLY, CDR2 FYNNEI. The CDR3 spans 16 residues. The specimen sequenced was PBMCs. This chain uses TRBV2 with TRBJ1-4; TRBD1 aligns across 7 bases. This clonotype was sampled from a human donor with pancreatic ductal adenocarcinoma. CDR3 in DNA: TGTGCCAGCAGCGAAGGGCCTACAGGGGTGAGCGAAAAACTGTTTTTT. It specifies CASSEGPTGVSEKLFF.